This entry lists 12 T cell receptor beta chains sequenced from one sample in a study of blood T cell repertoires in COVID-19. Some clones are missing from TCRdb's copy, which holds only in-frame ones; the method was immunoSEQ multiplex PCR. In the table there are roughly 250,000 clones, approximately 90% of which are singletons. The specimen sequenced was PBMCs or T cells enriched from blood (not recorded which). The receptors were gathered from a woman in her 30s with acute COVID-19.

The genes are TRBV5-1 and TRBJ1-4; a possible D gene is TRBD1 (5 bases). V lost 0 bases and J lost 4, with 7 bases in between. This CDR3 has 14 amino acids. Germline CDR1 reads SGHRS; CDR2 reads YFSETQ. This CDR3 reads CASSLDRFNEKLFF. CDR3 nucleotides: TGCGCCAGCAGCTTGGACAGGTTTAATGAAAAACTGTTTTTT.

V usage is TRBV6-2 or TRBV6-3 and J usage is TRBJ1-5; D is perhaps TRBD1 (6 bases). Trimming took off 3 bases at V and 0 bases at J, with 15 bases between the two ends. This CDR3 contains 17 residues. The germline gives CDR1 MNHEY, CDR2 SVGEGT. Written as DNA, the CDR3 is TGTGCCAGCAGTTATGTGGACAGATCATATAGCAATCAGCCCCAGCATTTT. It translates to CASSYVDRSYSNQPQHF.

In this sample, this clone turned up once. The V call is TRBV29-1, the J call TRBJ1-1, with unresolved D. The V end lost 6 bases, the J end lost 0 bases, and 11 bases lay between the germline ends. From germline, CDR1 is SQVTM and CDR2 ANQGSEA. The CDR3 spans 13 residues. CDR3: CSVAGLMNTEAFF. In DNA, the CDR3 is TGCAGCGTCGCCGGTTTGATGAACACTGAAGCTTTCTTT.

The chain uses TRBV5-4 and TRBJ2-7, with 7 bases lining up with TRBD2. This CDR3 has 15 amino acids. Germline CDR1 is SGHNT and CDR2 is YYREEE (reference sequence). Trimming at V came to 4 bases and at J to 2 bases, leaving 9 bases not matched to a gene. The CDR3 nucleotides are TGTGCCAGCAGCCCGGGGAGGGTTGGGACCTACGAGCAGTACTTC. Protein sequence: CASSPGRVGTYEQYF. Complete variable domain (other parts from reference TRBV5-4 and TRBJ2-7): ETGVTQSPTHLIKTRGQQVTLRCSSQSGHNTVSWYQQALGQGPQFIFQYYREEENGRGNFPPRFSGLQFPNYSSELNVNALELDDSALYLCASSPGRVGTYEQYFGPGTRLTVT.

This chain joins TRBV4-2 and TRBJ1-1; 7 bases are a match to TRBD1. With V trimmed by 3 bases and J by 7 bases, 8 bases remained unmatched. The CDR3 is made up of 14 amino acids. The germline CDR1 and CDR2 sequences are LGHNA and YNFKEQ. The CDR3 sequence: CASSQESRGDEAFF. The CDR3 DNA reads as TGTGCCAGCAGCCAGGAATCCAGGGGGGATGAAGCTTTCTTT.

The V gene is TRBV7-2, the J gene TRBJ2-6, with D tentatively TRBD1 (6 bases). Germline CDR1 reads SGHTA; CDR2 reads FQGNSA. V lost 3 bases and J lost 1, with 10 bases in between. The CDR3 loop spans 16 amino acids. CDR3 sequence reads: CASSLGHISGANVLTF. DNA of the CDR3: TGTGCCAGCAGCTTGGGACATATATCTGGGGCCAACGTCCTGACTTTC.

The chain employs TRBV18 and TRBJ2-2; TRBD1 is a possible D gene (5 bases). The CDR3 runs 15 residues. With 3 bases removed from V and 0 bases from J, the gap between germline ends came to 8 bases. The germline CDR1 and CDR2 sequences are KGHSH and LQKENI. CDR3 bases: TGTGCCAGCTCACCTTTGACAGCGAACACCGGGGAGCTGTTTTTT. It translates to CASSPLTANTGELFF.

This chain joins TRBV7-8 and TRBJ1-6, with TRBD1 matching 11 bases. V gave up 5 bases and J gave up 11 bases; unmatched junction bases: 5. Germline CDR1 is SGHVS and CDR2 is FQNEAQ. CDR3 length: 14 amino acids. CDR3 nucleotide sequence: TGTGCCAGCAGCCTGGGACAGGGGGGACCACCCCTCCACTTT. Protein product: CASSLGQGGPPLHF.

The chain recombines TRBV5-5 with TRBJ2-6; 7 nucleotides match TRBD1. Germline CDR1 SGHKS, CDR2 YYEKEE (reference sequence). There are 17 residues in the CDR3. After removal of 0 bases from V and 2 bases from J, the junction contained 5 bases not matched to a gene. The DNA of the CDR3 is TGTGCCAGCAGCTTGGGAGGGGACAGTACTGGGGCCAACGTCCTGACTTTC. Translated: CASSLGGDSTGANVLTF.

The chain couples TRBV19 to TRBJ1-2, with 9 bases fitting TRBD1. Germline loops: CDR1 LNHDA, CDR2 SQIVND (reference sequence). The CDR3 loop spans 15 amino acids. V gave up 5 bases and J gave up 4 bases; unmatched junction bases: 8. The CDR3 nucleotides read TGTGCCAGTAGTGCCTCCGGGACAGGGACCTATGGCTACACCTTC. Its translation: CASSASGTGTYGYTF.

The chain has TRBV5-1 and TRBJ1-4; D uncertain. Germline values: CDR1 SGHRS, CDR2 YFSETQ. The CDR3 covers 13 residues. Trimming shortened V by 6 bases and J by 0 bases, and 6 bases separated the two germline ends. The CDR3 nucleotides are TGCGCCAGCAAAGAGACAACTAATGAAAAACTGTTTTTT. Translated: CASKETTNEKLFF.

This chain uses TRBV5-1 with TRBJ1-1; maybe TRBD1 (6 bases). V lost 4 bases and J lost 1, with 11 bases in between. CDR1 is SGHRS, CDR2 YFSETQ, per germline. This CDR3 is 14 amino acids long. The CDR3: CASSARQANTEAFF. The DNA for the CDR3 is TGCGCCAGCAGCGCCAGACAGGCGAACACTGAAGCTTTCTTT. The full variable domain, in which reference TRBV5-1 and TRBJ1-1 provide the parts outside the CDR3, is KAGVTQTPRYLIKTRGQQVTLSCSPISGHRSVSWYQQTPGQGLQFLFEYFSETQRNKGNFPGRFSGRQFSNSRSEMNVSTLELGDSALYLCASSARQANTEAFFGQGTRLTVV.